Below, 11 T cell receptor beta chains from the same sample are listed, as sequenced in a study of regulatory T cells in long-lasting Graves disease. Libraries of TCR beta came from iRepertoire HTBI primers plus Arm-PCR of CDR3 regions. TCRdb re-derived calls from the multiplex PCR reads in MiXCR, one entry per CDR3 protein. Of 200,000 to 250,000 distinct CDR3 sequences detected, around 18% appear once; the ten largest clones hold 22%. The time point: newly diagnosed GD, antithyroid drugs for less than 3 months. Following extraction of RNA from PBMCs, that RNA was used to make the TCR library. Material: peripheral blood mononuclear cells (PBMCs), obtained at new diagnosis, from a patient treated with antithyroid drugs. The source is a female donor with Graves disease.

This clonotype was picked up many times. This rearrangement joins TRBV5-4 to TRBJ2-4; D gene uncertain. The germline gives CDR1 SGHNT, CDR2 YYREEE (reference sequence). This CDR3 comprises 17 residues. Trimming removed 1 base at V and 5 bases at J, with 19 bases between. The CDR3: CASSLYREGPQQNIQYF. In DNA, the CDR3 is TGTGCCAGCAGCTTGTATCGTGAAGGCCCCCAACAAAACATTCAGTACTTC.

This clonotype appeared a few times. This chain uses TRBV18 with TRBJ2-5; TRBD2 is a possible D gene (5 bases). Germline V CDR1 and CDR2: KGHSH, LQKENI. The CDR3 covers 13 residues. Trimming removed 6 bases from V and 2 bases from J, with 10 bases in between. CDR3: CASSPTTQETQYF. For the CDR3, the DNA is TGTGCCAGCTCGCCGACTACGCAAGAGACCCAGTACTTC.

The rearrangement links TRBV28 to TRBJ1-2, with unresolved D. The length of the CDR3 is 13 residues. Germline loops: CDR1 MDHEN, CDR2 SYDVKM. V was trimmed by 5 bases and J by 8 bases, leaving 15 bases between them. Here the CDR3 reads CASSPLETGGYTF. As DNA, the CDR3 is TGTGCCAGCAGTCCCCTCGAGACGGGGGGCTACACCTTC.

Concerning this clonotype: This likely reflects a read error, since a far larger clone is one base away. The V gene is TRBV28, the J gene TRBJ1-5; possible D gene TRBD1, 6 bases. The CDR3 contains 14 residues. Trimming left V 5 bases short and J 2 bases short, with 10 bases between. Germline-derived CDR1 and CDR2 are MDHEN and SYDVKM. The CDR3 region has the DNA TGTGCCAGCAGTGAGTCAGGGGGCAATCAGCCCCAGCATTTT. Translated, it gives CASSESGGNQPQHF.

There are many counts of this clonotype. The chain joins TRBV24-1 to TRBJ2-7; possibly TRBD2 for D (5 bases). The CDR3 sequence is 14 residues long. Deletions cut 3 bases from V and 0 bases from J, with 8 bases between. Germline assignment: CDR1 KGHDR and CDR2 SFDVKD. CDR3: CATSDPGSSYEQYF. In DNA, the CDR3 is TGTGCCACCAGTGATCCGGGGAGCTCCTACGAGCAGTACTTC.

At least ten counts were recorded for this clonotype. At one end, the junction sequence differs from germline, possibly due to a read error. The chain joins TRBV7-9 to TRBJ2-7, with unresolved D. The germline gives CDR1 SEHNR, CDR2 FQNEAQ (reference sequence). The CDR3 runs to 12 residues. CDR3 amino acids: CASSLVSYEQYF. The CDR3 DNA reads as TGTGCCAGCAGTTTAGTGAGCTACGAGCAGTACTTC.

This clonotype came up many times. V is TRBV12-3 or TRBV12-4 and J is TRBJ1-5; D call uncertain. CDR3 length: 13 residues. Trimming took 5 bases from V and 6 from J, leaving 11 bases between them. This CDR3 reads CASSHRALQPQHF. DNA of the CDR3: TGTGCCAGCAGTCACCGGGCGCTTCAGCCCCAGCATTTT.

In this sample, this clonotype turned up many times. The chain links TRBV28 to TRBJ2-5, with a possible D match to TRBD2 (6 bases). The germline V gene encodes CDR1 MDHEN and CDR2 SYDVKM. V dropped 6 bases and J dropped 4 bases, with 24 bases sitting between them. This CDR3 region has 17 residues. CDR3 DNA sequence: TGTGCCAGCAGCATCAGGACTACCCCGGGTGCCGCAGAGACCCAGTACTTC. This gives the protein CASSIRTTPGAAETQYF.

CDR3 residues: CASSLITGGGSPQHF. As DNA, the CDR3 is TGCGCCAGCAGCCTTATCACAGGGGGTGGGTCGCCCCAGCATTTT. The chain joins TRBV4-1 to TRBJ1-5; 8 bases agree with TRBD1. This CDR3 has 15 amino acids. Germline-derived CDR1 and CDR2 are MGHRA and YSYEKL. J lost 9 bases, V lost 4 bases, and 11 bases had no gene match.

This clonotype was seen at least ten times. V usage is TRBV11-2 and J usage is TRBJ2-1; TRBD2 agrees at 13 bases. CDR3 length: 15 residues. Trimming cost V 2 bases and J 13 bases; bases outside gene matches: 8. CDR1 is SGHAT, CDR2 FQNNGV, per germline. The CDR3 region has the DNA TGTGCCAGCAGCTTACTACGGACTAGCGGGAGTGGTCAGTTCTTC. Protein sequence: CASSLLRTSGSGQFF.

This clonotype was observed at least ten times. In nucleotides, the CDR3 is TGTGCCAGCAGTCCGGAACTAATCACCGGGGAGCTGTTTTTT. Translated, it gives CASSPELITGELFF. The chain couples TRBV6-2 or TRBV6-3 to TRBJ2-2; the D is unclear. The CDR3 consists of 14 residues. Germline V CDR1 and CDR2: MNHEY, SVGEGT. The ends were cut back, 5 bases at V and 4 bases at J, with 11 bases in the middle.